Here is one T cell receptor beta chain with its context. Its antigen is still unknown. This record belongs to a study of identical twins. TCRdb re-called the 5' RACE reads through MiXCR, storing one row per CDR3 protein. The profile covers 1.5 million or so distinct CDR3 sequences, with around a third appearing a single time and 0.25% to 0.3% taken by the ten largest. CDR1 is MNHEY, CDR2 SMNVEV, per germline (reference sequence). This CDR3 contains 15 residues. Trimming took off 5 bases at V and 3 bases at J, with 14 bases between the two ends. Study conclusions and caveats: Cord blood beta clonotypes present at high abundance carried fewer insertions; no such pattern appeared in memory repertoires.

The sample consisted of cord blood. The chain joins TRBV27 to TRBJ2-1; D unresolved. This clonotype originated in a newborn girl in good health. The CDR3 loop reads CASSVARGIYNEQFF. The CDR3 nucleotides are TGTGCCAGCAGTGTGGCGCGAGGAATCTACAATGAGCAGTTCTTC.